This entry lists 15 T cell receptor beta chains sequenced from one sample in a study of cytomegalovirus exposure and HLA in healthy donors. The PCR was carried out with 60 Vbeta primers and 13 Jbeta primers. Using immunoSEQ multiplex PCR, the repertoire was profiled, and TCRdb retains in-frame clones only, with some absent. This table holds around 100,000 clones, around 79% found once. The sequenced material came from PBMCs. All receptors come from a woman aged 35 to 49 in good health and CMV-seronegative.

The gene calls are TRBV4-2 and TRBJ2-2; 9 bases map to TRBD2. The V gene end was trimmed by 0 bases and the J gene end by 4 bases; junction bases not matched to a gene: 6. This CDR3 has 17 residues. The germline V gene encodes CDR1 LGHNA and CDR2 YNFKEQ. In DNA, the CDR3 is TGTGCCAGCAGCCAAGATCTGGGCGGGGGGGCCACCGGGGAGCTGTTTTTT. Protein sequence: CASSQDLGGGATGELFF.

The rearrangement joins TRBV7-2 to TRBJ2-4, with 8 bases that match TRBD1. Germline trimming cut 1 base from V and 7 bases from J; bases unmatched to any gene: 3. Germline assignment: CDR1 SGHTA and CDR2 FQGNSA. This CDR3 contains 14 residues. DNA of the CDR3: TGTGCCAGCAGCTTAGGGACAGGGAGGAACATTCAGTACTTC. Protein: CASSLGTGRNIQYF.

The chain links TRBV2 to TRBJ2-2, with D unresolved. Trimming stripped 7 bases from V and 2 bases from J, with 20 bases between. Germline V CDR1 and CDR2: SNHLY, FYNNEI. This CDR3 region has 17 residues. CDR3 nucleotides: TGTGCCAGCACCACCCGGAACACGGGTTTTAACACCGGGGAGCTGTTTTTT. Encoded protein: CASTTRNTGFNTGELFF.

In this sample, this clone turned up once. V is TRBV5-8 and J is TRBJ2-3, with TRBD2 matching over 7 bases. The CDR3 covers 15 residues. Germline V gene lookup returns CDR1 SGHTS and CDR2 YDEGEE. The V gene end was trimmed by 2 bases and the J gene end by 3 bases; junction bases not matched to a gene: 6. CDR3 coding DNA: TGTGCCAGCAGCTTCGCCAGCGGGGTAACAGATACGCAGTATTTT. Translated: CASSFASGVTDTQYF.

This sequence joins TRBV7-8 and TRBJ1-2, with 7 bases lining up with TRBD1. The germline gives CDR1 SGHVS, CDR2 FQNEAQ. With 1 base clipped from V and 2 bases from J, the junction kept 4 bases outside the gene matches. This CDR3 contains 15 residues. The DNA of the CDR3 is TGTGCCAGCAGCTTAGGCCCGACAGGGAACTATGGCTACACCTTC. Its protein product is CASSLGPTGNYGYTF. Full variable domain (rest looked up from reference TRBV7-8 and TRBJ1-2): GAGVSQSPRYKVAKRGQDVALRCDPISGHVSLFWYQQALGQGPEFLTYFQNEAQLDKSGLPSDRFFAERPEGSVSTLKIQRTQQEDSAVYLCASSLGPTGNYGYTFGSGTRLTVV.

V gene TRBV30 combines with J gene TRBJ2-3; tentatively, D is TRBD2 (6 bases). V was cut by 0 bases and J by 3 bases, with 13 bases left in between. The CDR3 is made up of 15 amino acids. Germline V CDR1 and CDR2: GTSNPN, SVGIG (reference sequence). CDR3 in amino acids: CAWSVLGLATDTQYF. The CDR3 DNA reads TGTGCCTGGAGTGTATTGGGACTTGCAACAGATACGCAGTATTTT.

V is TRBV2 and J is TRBJ1-4; D is perhaps TRBD1 (5 bases). The germline gives CDR1 SNHLY, CDR2 FYNNEI. This CDR3 is 17 amino acids long. Trimming took off 3 bases at V and 5 bases at J, with 19 bases between the two ends. CDR3 sequence reads: CASSDFRAPETNEKLFF. CDR3 sequence (DNA): TGTGCCAGCAGTGACTTCAGGGCCCCCGAGACGAATGAAAAACTGTTTTTT.

The gene calls are TRBV9 and TRBJ2-3; 13 positions agree with TRBD2. CDR3 size: 18 residues. Trimming at V came to 1 base and at J to 5 bases, leaving 10 bases not matched to a gene. CDR1 and CDR2 from the germline V gene are SGDLS and YYNGEE. The CDR3 DNA follows: TGTGCCAGCAGCGTAAGGCCCCTACTAGCGGGGGGGCGAGATACGCAGTATTTT. Its translation: CASSVRPLLAGGRDTQYF.

The CDR3 nucleotides read TGCGCCAGCAGCTTCCTTGGGAGCTCCTACGAGCAGTACTTC. This gives the protein CASSFLGSSYEQYF. The V call is TRBV5-1, the J call TRBJ2-7; possibly TRBD2 for D (5 bases). V was clipped by 2 bases and J by 0 bases, with 9 bases between them. This CDR3 spans 14 amino acids. CDR1 and CDR2 from the germline V gene are SGHRS and YFSETQ.

The count of this clone is one. The rearrangement links TRBV6-6 to TRBJ2-7; D is undetermined. V shed 5 bases and J shed 3 bases, with 8 bases lying between them. CDR3 length equals 12 residues. Germline-derived CDR1 and CDR2 are MNHNY and SVGAGI (reference sequence). The CDR3 protein is CASSDIYYEQYF. The DNA for the CDR3 is TGTGCCAGCAGTGACATATACTACGAGCAGTACTTC.

The chain combines TRBV19 with TRBJ2-1; TRBD1 aligns across 8 bases. The V and J ends lost 6 bases and 5 bases, in that order; junction bases with no gene match: 9. The CDR3 covers 15 residues. CDR1 and CDR2 (germline): LNHDA, SQIVND (reference sequence). The CDR3, as DNA: TGTGCCAGTAGGGATACCTGGACAGGGAACAATGAGCAGTTCTTC. Translated, it gives CASRDTWTGNNEQFF.

The CDR3 DNA reads as TGTGCCAGCAGCCTCCGTAATCGGGAGAACCGGAATGAGCAGTTCTTC. Translating gives CASSLRNRENRNEQFF. This rearrangement joins TRBV21-1 to TRBJ2-1; the table gives TRBD2 as D, unverified against the DNA. TRBV21-1 is a known pseudogene. This CDR3 region has 16 residues.

This clone was counted between two and nine times. The rearrangement joins TRBV4-3 to TRBJ1-6; D ambiguous. Germline values: CDR1 LGHNA, CDR2 YSLEER. V lost 0 bases and J 13 bases, leaving 13 bases between the germline ends. CDR3 size: 14 residues. The CDR3 loop is CASSQDDDDWPLHF. CDR3 coding DNA: TGCGCCAGCAGCCAAGATGACGATGACTGGCCCCTCCACTTT.

This clone was seen a few times. This rearrangement joins TRBV4-1 to TRBJ1-3; tentatively, D is TRBD1 (5 bases). Germline V gene lookup returns CDR1 MGHRA and CDR2 YSYEKL. This CDR3 has 17 residues. Trimming took off 0 bases at V and 0 bases at J, with 12 bases between the two ends. The CDR3 reads CASSQDTGFLSGNTIYF. CDR3 coding DNA: TGCGCCAGCAGCCAAGATACAGGTTTCCTCTCTGGAAACACCATATATTTT.

This chain uses TRBV4-1 with TRBJ2-3, with 10 positions matching TRBD1. Losses at the gene ends were 1 base for V and 4 bases for J; bases not matched to a gene: 5. Germline V gives CDR1 MGHRA, CDR2 YSYEKL. This CDR3 has 16 residues. CDR3 in amino acids: CASSQAGTGDPDTQYF. The CDR3 bases are TGCGCCAGCAGCCAAGCCGGGACAGGGGACCCAGATACGCAGTATTTT.